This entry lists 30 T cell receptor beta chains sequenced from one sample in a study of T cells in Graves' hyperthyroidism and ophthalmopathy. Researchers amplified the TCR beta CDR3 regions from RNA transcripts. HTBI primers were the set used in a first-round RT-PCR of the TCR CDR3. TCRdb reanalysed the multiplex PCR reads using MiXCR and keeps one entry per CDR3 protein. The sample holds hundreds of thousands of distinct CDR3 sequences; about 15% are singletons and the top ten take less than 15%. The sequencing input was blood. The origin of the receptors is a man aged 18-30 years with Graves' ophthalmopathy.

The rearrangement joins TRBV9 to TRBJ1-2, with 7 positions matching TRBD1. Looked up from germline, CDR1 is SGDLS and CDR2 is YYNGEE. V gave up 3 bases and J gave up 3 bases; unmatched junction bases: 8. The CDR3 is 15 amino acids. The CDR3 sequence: CASSGRTGEDYGYTF. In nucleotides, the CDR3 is TGTGCCAGCAGCGGACGTACAGGGGAGGACTATGGCTACACCTTC.

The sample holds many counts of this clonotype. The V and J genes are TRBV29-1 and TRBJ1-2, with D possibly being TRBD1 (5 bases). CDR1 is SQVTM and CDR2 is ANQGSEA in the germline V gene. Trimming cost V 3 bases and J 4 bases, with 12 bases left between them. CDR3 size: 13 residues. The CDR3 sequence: CSVEARGSYGYTF. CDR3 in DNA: TGCAGCGTTGAGGCTCGGGGGAGCTATGGCTACACCTTC.

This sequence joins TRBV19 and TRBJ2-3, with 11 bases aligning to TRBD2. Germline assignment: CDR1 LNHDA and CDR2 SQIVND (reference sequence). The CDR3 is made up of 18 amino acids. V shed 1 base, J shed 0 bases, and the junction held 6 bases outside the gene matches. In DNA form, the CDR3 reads TGTGCCAGTAGTATAGGACTAGCGGGGCCCCCTAGCACAGATACGCAGTATTTT. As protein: CASSIGLAGPPSTDTQYF.

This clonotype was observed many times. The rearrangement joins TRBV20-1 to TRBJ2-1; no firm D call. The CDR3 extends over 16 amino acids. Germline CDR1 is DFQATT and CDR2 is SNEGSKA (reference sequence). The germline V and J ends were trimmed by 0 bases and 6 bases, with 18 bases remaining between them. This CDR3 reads CSARDLTVKQPNEQFF. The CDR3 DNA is TGCAGTGCTAGAGATTTGACTGTAAAGCAGCCCAATGAGCAGTTCTTC.

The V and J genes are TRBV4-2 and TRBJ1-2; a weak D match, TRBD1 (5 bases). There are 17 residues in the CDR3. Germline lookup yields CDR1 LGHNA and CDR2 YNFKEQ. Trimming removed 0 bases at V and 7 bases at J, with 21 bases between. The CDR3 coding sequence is TGTGCCAGCAGCCAAGATCGGATGAGTGGGGGAACCCGTGGCTACACCTTC. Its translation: CASSQDRMSGGTRGYTF.

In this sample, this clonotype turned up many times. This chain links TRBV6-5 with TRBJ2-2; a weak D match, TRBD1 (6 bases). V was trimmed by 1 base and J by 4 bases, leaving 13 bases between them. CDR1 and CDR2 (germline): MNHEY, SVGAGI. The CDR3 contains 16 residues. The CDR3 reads CASSYFSGVGTGELFF. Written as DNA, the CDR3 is TGTGCCAGCAGTTACTTTTCAGGGGTGGGCACCGGGGAGCTGTTTTTT.

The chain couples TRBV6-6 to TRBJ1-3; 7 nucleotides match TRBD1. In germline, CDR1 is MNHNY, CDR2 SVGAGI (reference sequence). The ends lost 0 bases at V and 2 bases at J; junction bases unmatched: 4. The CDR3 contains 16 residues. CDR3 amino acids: CASSYSYRGAGNTIYF. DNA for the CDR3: TGTGCCAGCAGTTACTCTTACAGGGGCGCTGGAAACACCATATATTTT.

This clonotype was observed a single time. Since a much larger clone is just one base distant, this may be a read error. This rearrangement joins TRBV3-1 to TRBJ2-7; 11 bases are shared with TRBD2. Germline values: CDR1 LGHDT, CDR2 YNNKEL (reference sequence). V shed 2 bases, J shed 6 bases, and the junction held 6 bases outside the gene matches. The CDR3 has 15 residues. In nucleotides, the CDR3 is TGTGCCAGCAGCCAATTGGGACTAGCGGTCTGCGAGCAGTACTTC. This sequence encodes CASSQLGLAVCEQYF.

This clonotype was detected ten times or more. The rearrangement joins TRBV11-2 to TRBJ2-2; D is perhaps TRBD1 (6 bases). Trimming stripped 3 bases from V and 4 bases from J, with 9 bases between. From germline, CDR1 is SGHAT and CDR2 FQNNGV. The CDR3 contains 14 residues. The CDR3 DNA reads TGTGCCAGCAGCTTCTACAGGGTCACCGGGGAGCTGTTTTTT. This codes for CASSFYRVTGELFF.

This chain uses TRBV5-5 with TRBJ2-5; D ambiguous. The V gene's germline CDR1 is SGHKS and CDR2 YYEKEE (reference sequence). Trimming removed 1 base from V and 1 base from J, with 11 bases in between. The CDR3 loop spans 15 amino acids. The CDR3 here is CASSLYSGPQETQYF. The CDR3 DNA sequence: TGTGCCAGCAGCTTGTATTCCGGACCCCAAGAGACCCAGTACTTC.

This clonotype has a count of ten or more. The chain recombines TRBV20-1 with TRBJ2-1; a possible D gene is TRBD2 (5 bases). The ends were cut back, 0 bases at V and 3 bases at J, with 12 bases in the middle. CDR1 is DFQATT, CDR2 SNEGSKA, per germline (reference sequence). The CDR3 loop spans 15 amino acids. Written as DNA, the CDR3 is TGCAGTGCTAGAGATTTCCAGCGGAGCTACAATGAGCAGTTCTTC. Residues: CSARDFQRSYNEQFF.

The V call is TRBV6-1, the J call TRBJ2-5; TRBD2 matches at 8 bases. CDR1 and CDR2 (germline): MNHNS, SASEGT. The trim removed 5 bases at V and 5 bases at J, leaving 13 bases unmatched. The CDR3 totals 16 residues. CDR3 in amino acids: CASSTGLGGGEETQYF. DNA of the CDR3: TGTGCCAGCAGTACGGGACTAGGAGGAGGCGAGGAGACCCAGTACTTC.

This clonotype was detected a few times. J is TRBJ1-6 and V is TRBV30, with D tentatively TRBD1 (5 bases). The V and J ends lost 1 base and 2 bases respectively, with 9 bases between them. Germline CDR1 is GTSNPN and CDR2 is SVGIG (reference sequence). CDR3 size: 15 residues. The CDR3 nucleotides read TGTGCCTGGAGTGGAGGGGTAACCTATAATTCACCCCTCCACTTT. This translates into CAWSGGVTYNSPLHF.

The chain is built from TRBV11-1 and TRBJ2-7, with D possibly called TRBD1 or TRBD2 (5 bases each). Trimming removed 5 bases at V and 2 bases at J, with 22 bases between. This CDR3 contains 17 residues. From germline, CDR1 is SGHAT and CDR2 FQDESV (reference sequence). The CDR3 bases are TGTGCCAGCAGCCAAGACGAGGGCGACAGTTTTCCCTACGAGCAGTACTTC. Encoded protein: CASSQDEGDSFPYEQYF.

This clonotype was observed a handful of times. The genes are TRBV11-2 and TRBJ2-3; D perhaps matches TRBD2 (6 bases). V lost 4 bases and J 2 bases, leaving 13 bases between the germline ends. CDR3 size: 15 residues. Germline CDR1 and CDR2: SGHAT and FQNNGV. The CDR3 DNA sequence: TGTGCCAGCAGCTCGGGACTCTTTGTCACAGATACGCAGTATTTT. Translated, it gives CASSSGLFVTDTQYF. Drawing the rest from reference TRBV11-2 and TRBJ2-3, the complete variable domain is EAGVAQSPRYKIIEKRQSVAFWCNPISGHATLYWYQQILGQGPKLLIQFQNNGVVDDSQLPKDRFSAERLKGVDSTLKIQPAKLEDSAVYLCASSSGLFVTDTQYFGPGTRLTVL.

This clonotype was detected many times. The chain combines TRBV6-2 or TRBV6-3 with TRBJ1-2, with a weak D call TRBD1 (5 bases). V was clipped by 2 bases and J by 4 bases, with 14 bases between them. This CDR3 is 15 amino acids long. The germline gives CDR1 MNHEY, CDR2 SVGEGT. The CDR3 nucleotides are TGTGCCAGCAGTTACAGCGGAGGGACCCTCTATGGCTACACCTTC. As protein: CASSYSGGTLYGYTF.

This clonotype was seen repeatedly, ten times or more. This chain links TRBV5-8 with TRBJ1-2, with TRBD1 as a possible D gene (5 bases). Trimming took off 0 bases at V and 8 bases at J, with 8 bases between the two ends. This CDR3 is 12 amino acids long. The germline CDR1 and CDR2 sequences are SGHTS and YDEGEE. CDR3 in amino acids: CASSLEGVGYTF. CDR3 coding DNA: TGTGCCAGCAGCTTGGAAGGGGTCGGCTACACCTTC.

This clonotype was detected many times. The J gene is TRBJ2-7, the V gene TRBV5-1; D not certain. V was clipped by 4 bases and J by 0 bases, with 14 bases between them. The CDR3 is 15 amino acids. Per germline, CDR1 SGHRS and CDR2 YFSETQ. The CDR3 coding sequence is TGCGCCAGCAGCATATCTACCCTAGGCTCCTACGAGCAGTACTTC. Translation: CASSISTLGSYEQYF.

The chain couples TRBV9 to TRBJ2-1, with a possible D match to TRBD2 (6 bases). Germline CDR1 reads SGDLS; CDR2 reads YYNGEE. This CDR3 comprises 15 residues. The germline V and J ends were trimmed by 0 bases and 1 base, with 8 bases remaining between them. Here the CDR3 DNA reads TGTGCCAGCAGCGTAGGACTAGATTCCTACAATGAGCAGTTCTTC. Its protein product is CASSVGLDSYNEQFF.

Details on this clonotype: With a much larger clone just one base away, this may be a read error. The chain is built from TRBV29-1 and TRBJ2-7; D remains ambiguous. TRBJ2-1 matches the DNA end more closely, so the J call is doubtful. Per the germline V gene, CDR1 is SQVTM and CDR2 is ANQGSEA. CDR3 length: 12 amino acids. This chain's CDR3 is CSVELNSYEQFF. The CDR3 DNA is TGCAGCGTTGAACTAAACTCCTACGAGCAGTTCTTC.

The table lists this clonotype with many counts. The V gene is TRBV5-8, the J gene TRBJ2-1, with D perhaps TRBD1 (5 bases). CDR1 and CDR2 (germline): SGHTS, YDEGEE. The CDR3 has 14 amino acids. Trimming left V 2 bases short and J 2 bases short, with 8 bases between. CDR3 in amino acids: CASSLLGAYNEQFF. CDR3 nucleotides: TGTGCCAGCAGCTTATTAGGGGCCTACAATGAGCAGTTCTTC.

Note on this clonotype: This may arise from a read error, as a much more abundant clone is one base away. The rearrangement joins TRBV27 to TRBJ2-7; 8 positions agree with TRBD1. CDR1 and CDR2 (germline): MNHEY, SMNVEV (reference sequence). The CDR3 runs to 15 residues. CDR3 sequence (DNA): TGTGCCAGCAGTACCGAATCAGGGGGCCTCTACGAGCAGTGCTTC. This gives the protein CASSTESGGLYEQCF.

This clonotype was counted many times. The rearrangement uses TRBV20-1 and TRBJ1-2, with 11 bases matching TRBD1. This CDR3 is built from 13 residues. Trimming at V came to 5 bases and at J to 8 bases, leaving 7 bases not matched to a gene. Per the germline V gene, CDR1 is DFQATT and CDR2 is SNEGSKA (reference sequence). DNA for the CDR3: TGCAGTGCTGGGGACAGGGGGAACCGCGGCTACACCTTC. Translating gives CSAGDRGNRGYTF.

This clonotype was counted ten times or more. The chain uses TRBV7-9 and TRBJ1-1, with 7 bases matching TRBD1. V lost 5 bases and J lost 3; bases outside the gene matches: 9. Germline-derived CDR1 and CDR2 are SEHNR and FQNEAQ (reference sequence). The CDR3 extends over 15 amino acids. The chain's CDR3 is CASSAPFDRDTEAFF. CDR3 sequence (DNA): TGTGCCAGCAGCGCCCCCTTCGACAGGGACACTGAAGCTTTCTTT.

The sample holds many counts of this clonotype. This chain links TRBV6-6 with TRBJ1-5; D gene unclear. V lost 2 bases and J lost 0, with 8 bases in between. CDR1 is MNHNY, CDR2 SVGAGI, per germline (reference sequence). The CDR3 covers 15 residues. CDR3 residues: CASSYARNSNQPQHF. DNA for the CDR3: TGTGCCAGCAGTTACGCCCGAAATAGCAATCAGCCCCAGCATTTT.

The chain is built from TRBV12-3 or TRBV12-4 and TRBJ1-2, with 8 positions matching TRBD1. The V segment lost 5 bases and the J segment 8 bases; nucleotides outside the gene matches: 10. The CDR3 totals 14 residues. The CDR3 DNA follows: TGTGCCAGCAGTCGTGTCGGGACAGGATTCGGCTACACCTTC. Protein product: CASSRVGTGFGYTF.

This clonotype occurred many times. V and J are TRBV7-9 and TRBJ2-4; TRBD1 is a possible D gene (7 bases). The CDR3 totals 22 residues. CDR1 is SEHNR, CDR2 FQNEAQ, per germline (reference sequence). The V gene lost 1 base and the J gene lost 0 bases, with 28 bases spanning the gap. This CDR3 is CASSLVRQGLMRPGLAKNIQYF. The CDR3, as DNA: TGTGCCAGCAGCTTAGTGAGACAGGGACTGATGCGACCGGGGCTAGCCAAAAACATTCAGTACTTC.

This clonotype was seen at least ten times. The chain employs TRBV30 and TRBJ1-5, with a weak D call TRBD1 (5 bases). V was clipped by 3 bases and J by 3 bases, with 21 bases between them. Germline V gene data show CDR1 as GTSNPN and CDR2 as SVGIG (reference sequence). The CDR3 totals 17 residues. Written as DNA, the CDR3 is TGTGCCTGGAGCCCGCGAGTGGGAACAGGCGCCAATCAGCCCCAGCATTTT. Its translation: CAWSPRVGTGANQPQHF.

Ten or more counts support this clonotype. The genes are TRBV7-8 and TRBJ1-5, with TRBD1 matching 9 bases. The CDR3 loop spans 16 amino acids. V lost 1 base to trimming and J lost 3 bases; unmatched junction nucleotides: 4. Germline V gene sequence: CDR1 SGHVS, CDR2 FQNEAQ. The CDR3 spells CASSLGRTGDNQPQHF. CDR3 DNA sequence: TGTGCCAGCAGCTTAGGACGGACAGGGGACAATCAGCCCCAGCATTTT.

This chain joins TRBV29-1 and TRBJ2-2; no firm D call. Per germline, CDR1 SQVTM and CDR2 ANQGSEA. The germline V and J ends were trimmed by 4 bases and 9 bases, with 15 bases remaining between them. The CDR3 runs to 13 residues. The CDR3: CSVAEDPPRELFF. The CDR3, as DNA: TGCAGCGTTGCAGAGGACCCTCCCCGGGAGCTGTTTTTT.